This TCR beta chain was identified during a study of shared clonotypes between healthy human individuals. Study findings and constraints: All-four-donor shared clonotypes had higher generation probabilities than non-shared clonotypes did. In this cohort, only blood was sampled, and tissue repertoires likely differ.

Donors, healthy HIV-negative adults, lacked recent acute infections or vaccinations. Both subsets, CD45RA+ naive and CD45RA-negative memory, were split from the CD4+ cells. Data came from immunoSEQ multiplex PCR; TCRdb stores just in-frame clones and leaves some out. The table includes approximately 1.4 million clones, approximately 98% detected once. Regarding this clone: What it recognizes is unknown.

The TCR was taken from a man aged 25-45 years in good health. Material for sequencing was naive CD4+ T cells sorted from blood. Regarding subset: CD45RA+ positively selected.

The CDR3 here is CASTRFAVNRDYEQYF. The CDR3 DNA follows: TGTGCCAGCACCCGTTTCGCCGTAAATAGGGACTACGAGCAGTACTTC. The chain has TRBV11-2 and TRBJ2-7; D unresolved. V was cut by 7 bases and J by 3 bases, with 22 bases left in between. The CDR3 runs 16 residues. CDR1 is SGHAT, CDR2 FQNNGV, per germline.